This TCR beta chain was captured by sequencing in a study of blood T cell repertoires in COVID-19. Study-level background: T cells, B-cell-depleted T cells, or PBMCs provided the cDNA or gDNA that served as material.

Participants reported their clinical history, and cohort assignment relied on those reports. Cohort 3 donors were reported recovered after two negative PCRs, clearance, or symptom resolution. In the original analysis: Counts of nucleated cells, estimated from reference gene primer amplification, were obtained. The method was immunoSEQ multiplex PCR; TCRdb's version includes in-frame clones alone and lacks a portion of them. V and J calls and clone size are copied from that table; D and trimming were computed from the DNA. The table lists 300,000 to 450,000 clones, about 90% of them singletons. The sequence came from a woman in her 30s who had recovered from COVID-19. The sequenced sample was PBMCs or T cells enriched from blood (not recorded which).

CDR3 loop: CASSNGQGFGELFF. CDR3 DNA sequence: TGTGCCAGCAGCAACGGACAGGGATTCGGGGAGCTGTTTTTT. The rearrangement uses TRBV7-9 and TRBJ2-2; 8 bases are shared with TRBD1. After removal of 5 bases from V and 7 bases from J, the junction contained 6 bases not matched to a gene. Germline assignment: CDR1 SEHNR and CDR2 FQNEAQ (reference sequence). This CDR3 region has 14 residues.